This TCR beta chain was retrieved from a study of blood T cell repertoires in COVID-19. As for the study in general: Samples of COVID-19 (acute and convalescent) were obtained from the United States, Italy and Spain. Nucleic acid was either cDNA or gDNA, and it came from T cells, B-cell-depleted T cells, or PBMCs.

Only in-frame clones appear in the TCRdb table, and some are missing; sequencing was by immunoSEQ multiplex PCR. The data contain some 70,000 clones, 70% to 90% of them singletons. This clone was detected only a few times. This TCR was recovered from a woman at least 80 years old with active COVID-19. The sequencing input was peripheral blood.

The CDR3 nucleotides read TGTGCCAGCAGAGTGGGAGGACTAGCCAATGAGCAGTTCTTC. This translates into CASRVGGLANEQFF. The chain uses TRBV2 and TRBJ2-1; 8 bases match TRBD2. V shed 6 bases, J shed 6 bases, and the junction held 7 bases outside the gene matches. The germline V gene has CDR1 SNHLY and CDR2 FYNNEI. The CDR3 has 14 amino acids. Full variable domain (missing parts from reference TRBV2 and TRBJ2-1): EPEVTQTPSHQVTQMGQEVILRCVPISNHLYFYWYRQILGQKVEFLVSFYNNEISEKSEIFDDQFSVERPDGSNFTLKIRSTKLEDSAMYFCASRVGGLANEQFFGPGTRLTVL.